This T cell receptor beta chain is from a study of blood T cells in healthy people across ages. It was with a sample-barcoded 5' primer and a J-beta primer mix that a second PCR of roughly 6 to 11 cycles was run. Each cDNA molecule received a tag from a template-switch adaptor that had 12 random nucleotides. Each CDR3 protein gets one entry after TCRdb re-called the 5' RACE reads with MiXCR. The table includes 650,000 or so distinct CDR3 sequences, about 51% detected once. The sequence was obtained from a woman at least 80 years old in good health. The source material was blood.

The CDR3 DNA reads TGCAGTGACTTAGCGGGGAGGGGCACAGATACGCAGTATTTT. This gives the protein CSDLAGRGTDTQYF. This chain links TRBV20-1 with TRBJ2-3; 8 nucleotides line up with TRBD2. The CDR3 length is 14 residues. V shed 7 bases and J 1 base; nucleotides not matched to a gene: 7. Germline assignment: CDR1 DFQATT and CDR2 SNEGSKA (reference sequence).